The clone carrying this T cell receptor (beta chain) was observed a few times. The antigen remains unidentified. Germline trimming cut 4 bases from V and 10 bases from J; bases unmatched to any gene: 2. Germline V gene sequence: CDR1 SGHNT, CDR2 YENEEA. The CDR3 has 12 amino acids. TCRdb reprocessed the reads via MiXCR and lists one record per CDR3 protein. The data contain some 310,000 distinct CDR3 sequences, roughly 25% of them singletons. This specimen belongs to a study of T cell repertoires in cytomegalovirus infection. Study context: Peptides in the study included HLA-C-restricted and HLA-B-restricted CMV epitopes. CMV infection together with matching HLA type was indicated by public TCR beta signatures. The study, taken as a whole, reports: In two of eight donors, the top clonotype was HLA-C-restricted CMV-specific. Pooled public TCR beta family frequency picked out CMV carriers with the relevant HLA.

The chain combines TRBV11-3 with TRBJ1-1; 11 positions agree with TRBD1. The TCR sequence derives from a human donor in good health (CMV status not recorded). Some clones in this sample may be carry-over from other donors' samples. Here the sequenced sample was cultured PBMCs, taken from culture after CMV antigen stimulation. The CDR3 coding sequence is TGTGCCAGCAGCTCCGGGACAGGGGGAGCTTTCTTT. Translation: CASSSGTGGAFF.